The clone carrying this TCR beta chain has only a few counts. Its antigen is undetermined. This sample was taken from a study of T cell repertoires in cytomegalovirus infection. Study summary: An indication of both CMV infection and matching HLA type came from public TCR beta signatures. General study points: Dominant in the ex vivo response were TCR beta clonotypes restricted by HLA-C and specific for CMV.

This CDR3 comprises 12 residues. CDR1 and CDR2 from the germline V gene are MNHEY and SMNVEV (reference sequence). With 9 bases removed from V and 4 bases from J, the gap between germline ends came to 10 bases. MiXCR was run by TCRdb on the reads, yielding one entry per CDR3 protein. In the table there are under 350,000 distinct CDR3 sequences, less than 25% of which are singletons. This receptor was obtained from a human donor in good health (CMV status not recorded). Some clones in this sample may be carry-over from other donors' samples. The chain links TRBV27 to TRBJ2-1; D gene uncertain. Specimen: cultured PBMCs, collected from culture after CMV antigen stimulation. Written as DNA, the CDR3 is TGTGCCAGGTCCGTCCTATACAATGAGCAGTTCTTC. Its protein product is CARSVLYNEQFF.